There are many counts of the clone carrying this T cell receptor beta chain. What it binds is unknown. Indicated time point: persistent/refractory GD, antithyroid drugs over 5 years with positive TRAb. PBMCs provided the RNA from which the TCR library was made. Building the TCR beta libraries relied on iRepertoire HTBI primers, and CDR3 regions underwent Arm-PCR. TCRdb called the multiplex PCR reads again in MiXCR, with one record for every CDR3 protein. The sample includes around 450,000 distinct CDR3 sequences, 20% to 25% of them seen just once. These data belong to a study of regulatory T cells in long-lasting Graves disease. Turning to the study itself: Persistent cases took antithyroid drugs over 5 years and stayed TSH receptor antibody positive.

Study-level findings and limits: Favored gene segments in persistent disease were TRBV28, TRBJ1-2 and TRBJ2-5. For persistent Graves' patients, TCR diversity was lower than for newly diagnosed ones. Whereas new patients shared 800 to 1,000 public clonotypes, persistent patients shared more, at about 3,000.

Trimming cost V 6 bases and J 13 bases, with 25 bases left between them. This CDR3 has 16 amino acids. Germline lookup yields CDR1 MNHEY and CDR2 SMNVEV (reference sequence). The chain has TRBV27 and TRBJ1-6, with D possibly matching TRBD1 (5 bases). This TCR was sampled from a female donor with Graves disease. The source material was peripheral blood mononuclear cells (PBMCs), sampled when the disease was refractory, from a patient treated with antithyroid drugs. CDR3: CASSARTGTARGPLHF. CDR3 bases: TGTGCCAGCAGCGCGAGGACCGGGACGGCCCGCGGGCCCCTCCACTTT.